These 5 T cell receptor beta chains originate from one sample sequenced in a study of human T cells and chemical hapten exposure. As to time point: patch test 1, 2 weeks after DPC sensitization. Treatment: therapeutic diphenylcyclopropenone sensitization with weekly scalp DPC. Whole blood that had not been fractionated was the source of extracted total RNA. From the RACE reads, TCRdb called clonotypes with MiXCR, one entry per CDR3 protein. The sample lists around 39,000 distinct CDR3 sequences; approximately 6.3% were seen once. The source material was whole blood, sampled in connection with sensitization to the hapten diphenylcyclopropenone (DPC). Receptor source: a woman in her 30s with alopecia areata. Some clones in this sample may be carry-over from other donors' samples.

This clonotype has just a few counts. This sequence joins TRBV6-5 and TRBJ2-5; weak D call: TRBD1 (6 bases). CDR3 length equals 13 residues. CDR1 is MNHEY and CDR2 is SVGAGI in the germline V gene. The V end lost 5 bases, the J end lost 9 bases, and 16 bases lay between the germline ends. CDR3 in amino acids: CASSVGTSGAQYF. The CDR3 nucleotides are TGTGCCAGCAGTGTTGGGACCTCAGGGGCCCAGTACTTC.

This clonotype has a count of ten or more. V usage is TRBV12-3 or TRBV12-4 and J usage is TRBJ2-7, with 7 bases identical to TRBD1. This CDR3 is built from 15 residues. V shed 6 bases and J 2 bases; nucleotides not matched to a gene: 10. The CDR3 DNA is TGTGCCAGCAGCTCCGGGACAGTATTCCCCTACGAGCAGTACTTC. As protein: CASSSGTVFPYEQYF.

This clonotype was counted only a few times. The gene calls are TRBV4-3 and TRBJ1-1; D is perhaps TRBD1 (5 bases). Germline CDR1 and CDR2: LGHNA and YSLEER. V gave up 1 base and J gave up 4 bases, with 10 bases separating them. This CDR3 is 14 amino acids long. The CDR3 loop reads CASSQVPGLTEAFF. CDR3 nucleotides: TGCGCCAGCAGCCAAGTTCCAGGGCTCACTGAAGCTTTCTTT.

This clonotype was recorded at least ten times. The chain links TRBV6-5 to TRBJ2-2; D remains ambiguous. Trimming pared 8 bases from V and 2 bases from J, leaving 9 bases between. Per germline, CDR1 MNHEY and CDR2 SVGAGI. The CDR3 loop spans 13 amino acids. The CDR3 bases are TGTGCCAGCGCCGACCGAAACACCGGGGAGCTGTTTTTT. Translated: CASADRNTGELFF.

This clonotype has just a few counts. This rearrangement joins TRBV7-9 to TRBJ2-4, with 12 nucleotides matching TRBD1. The CDR3 spans 19 residues. J gave up 0 bases and V 5 bases, and 11 bases lay outside the gene matches. The germline V gene encodes CDR1 SEHNR and CDR2 FQNEAQ (reference sequence). This CDR3 is CASSGTGTGGFLAKNIQYF. The CDR3 DNA follows: TGTGCCAGCAGCGGAACCGGGACAGGGGGCTTTCTAGCCAAAAACATTCAGTACTTC.